This T cell receptor (beta chain) is from a study of control samples from healthy donors and cancer patients (dated by TCRdb to 2020 to 2022). Receptors were amplified or captured by the immunoSEQ multiplex PCR assay. Not all clones reach the TCRdb copy of this immuneACCESS table, which keeps in-frame sequences only. Checked studies attribute under half of the gap to unresolved V genes and leave the rest unexplained. This sample lists about 120,000 clones; about nine tenths were detected once. The ten top clones hold roughly 2.1% of the sample. Notes on this clone: Its recognized antigen is unknown. Per-base qualities were not stored, and no clone one base away is much larger.

V gives up 2 bases and J gives up 7 bases, and the segment between their germline ends measures 9 bases. From the germline V gene (reference sequence), CDR1 is MNHEY and CDR2 is SMNVEV. The CDR3 holds 13 amino acids from the cysteine to the phenylalanine. Kept here is only the CDR3 DNA, which spans 39 bases and is read in frame from base 1. Sequenced: blood. This sequence uses TRBV27 and TRBJ1-5; the D region possibly corresponds to TRBD1 (6 bases align). The clonotype comes from a woman aged 45-65 years in good health. The bases read TGTGCCAGCAGTTTAACCAGGGGACAGCCCCAGCATTTT. Its protein reads: CASSLTRGQPQHF.